This passage covers 21 T cell receptor beta chains from one sample sequenced in a study of a mutant IDH1 vaccine in newly diagnosed glioma. Their recognized antigens are unknown. As to time point: week 47, end of study. Topical imiquimod accompanied each vaccine dose, which consisted of 300 ug of mutant IDH1 20-mer peptide. Generated by immunoSEQ multiplex PCR, the TCRdb table keeps only in-frame clones and is missing some. Among around 50,000 clones listed, less than 65% were seen once. The input for sequencing was peripheral blood mononuclear cells (PBMCs), taken from a glioma patient whose treatment included an IDH1 peptide vaccine. The receptors originated from a man in his forties with glioma. Some clones in this sample may be carry-over from other donors' samples.

This clone was seen more than once but under ten times. This chain links TRBV6-5 with TRBJ1-1; D may be TRBD1 (5 bases). V lost 8 bases to trimming and J lost 1 base, with 8 bases between them. Germline V gene sequence: CDR1 MNHEY, CDR2 SVGAGI. The CDR3 totals 12 residues. The CDR3: CASGGGNTEAFF. The CDR3 region has the DNA TGTGCCAGCGGGGGGGGGAACACTGAAGCTTTCTTT.

The chain carries TRBV6-5 and TRBJ1-2; no clear D gene. Germline values: CDR1 MNHEY, CDR2 SVGAGI. V lost 2 bases and J 6 bases, leaving 10 bases between the germline ends. The CDR3 runs 13 residues. The CDR3 bases are TGTGCCAGCAGTTACGTCCCCTCACATGGCTACACCTTC. It encodes CASSYVPSHGYTF.

This clone was seen a handful of times. The V gene is TRBV30, the J gene TRBJ2-2, with D possibly TRBD1 on 5 matching bases. Germline assignment: CDR1 GTSNPN and CDR2 SVGIG (reference sequence). This CDR3 is 13 amino acids long. Trimming took 5 bases from V and 0 from J, leaving 7 bases between them. The DNA for the CDR3 is TGTGCCTGGGCAGGGACGAACACCGGGGAGCTGTTTTTT. This sequence encodes CAWAGTNTGELFF.

This clone was counted once. The chain is built from TRBV6-5 and TRBJ2-3; 14 positions agree with TRBD2. Per the germline V gene, CDR1 is MNHEY and CDR2 is SVGAGI. J lost 2 bases, V lost 4 bases, and 2 bases had no gene match. The CDR3 is made up of 16 amino acids. DNA of the CDR3: TGTGCCAGCAGTTTGGGACTAGCGGGGGCCACAGATACGCAGTATTTT. It encodes CASSLGLAGATDTQYF.

The chain carries TRBV29-1 and TRBJ1-2, with a tentative D call TRBD1 (5 bases). V lost 5 bases to trimming and J lost 6 bases, with 16 bases between them. This CDR3 is 13 amino acids long. Germline V lookup: CDR1 SQVTM, CDR2 ANQGSEA. Here the CDR3 reads CSVPRQGVNGYTF. The CDR3, as DNA: TGCAGCGTTCCCCGGCAGGGAGTAAATGGCTACACCTTC.

This rearrangement joins TRBV9 to TRBJ2-3; the D is unclear. Germline-derived CDR1 and CDR2 are SGDLS and YYNGEE. The CDR3 contains 15 residues. Trimming left V 4 bases short and J 0 bases short, with 12 bases between. CDR3 coding DNA: TGTGCCAGCAGCCCAATTGGAGTAAGCACAGATACGCAGTATTTT. Translating gives CASSPIGVSTDTQYF.

As regards this clone: The sample holds other DNA sequences that translate to the same CDR3. The chain carries TRBV6-5 and TRBJ1-2; weak D call: TRBD1 (6 bases). V was shortened by 6 bases and J by 4 bases, with 12 bases between the two germline ends. Germline-derived CDR1 and CDR2 are MNHEY and SVGAGI. The CDR3 loop spans 13 amino acids. CDR3 coding DNA: TGTGCCAGCAGCCTCGAGGGGGGCTATGGCTACACCTTC. It translates to CASSLEGGYGYTF.

This clone was found a few times. V usage is TRBV10-1 and J usage is TRBJ1-3; D ambiguous. Germline V gene data show CDR1 as WNHNN and CDR2 as SYGVQD (reference sequence). The CDR3 consists of 15 residues. Trimming cost V 2 bases and J 0 bases, with 8 bases left between them. The CDR3 coding sequence is TGCGCCAGCAGTGAGGACTCCTACTCTGGAAACACCATATATTTT. As protein: CASSEDSYSGNTIYF.

This sequence joins TRBV7-9 and TRBJ1-1; no reliable D call. Germline-derived CDR1 and CDR2 are SEHNR and FQNEAQ (reference sequence). Trimming removed 4 bases at V and 2 bases at J, with 11 bases between. The CDR3 sequence is 14 residues long. CDR3 amino acids: CASSSPPVNTEAFF. In DNA, the CDR3 is TGTGCCAGCAGCTCCCCACCAGTTAACACTGAAGCTTTCTTT.

This clone has just one count. The chain carries TRBV29-1 and TRBJ2-7, with D tentatively TRBD1 (5 bases). Trimming removed 3 bases from V and 2 bases from J, with 11 bases in between. Germline V gives CDR1 SQVTM, CDR2 ANQGSEA. The length of the CDR3 is 13 residues. In DNA, the CDR3 is TGCAGCGTTGACGGCGCAGGGACCTACGAGCAGTACTTC. The encoded protein is CSVDGAGTYEQYF.

This chain connects TRBV2 to TRBJ2-5; D gene ambiguous. Germline loops: CDR1 SNHLY, CDR2 FYNNEI. This CDR3 contains 17 residues. Trimming shortened V by 3 bases and J by 5 bases, and 22 bases separated the two germline ends. The DNA for the CDR3 is TGTGCCAGCAGTGAGGTTAGGGTCAGCCGCCTTCTTGAGACCCAGTACTTC. Residues: CASSEVRVSRLLETQYF.

The rearrangement joins TRBV19 to TRBJ2-7; D perhaps matches TRBD1 (6 bases). This CDR3 region has 13 residues. V lost 6 bases and J lost 3, with 12 bases in between. From germline, CDR1 is LNHDA and CDR2 SQIVND (reference sequence). CDR3 amino acids: CASRGEGGYEQYF. CDR3 DNA sequence: TGTGCCAGTAGAGGCGAAGGGGGCTACGAGCAGTACTTC.

The chain is built from TRBV12-5 and TRBJ1-4, with D tentatively TRBD1 (5 bases). Germline CDR1 is LGHNT and CDR2 is FRNRAP. Between the trimmed V and J ends, which lost 3 bases and 0 bases, there was a span of 11 bases. The CDR3 length is 16 residues. CDR3 residues: CASGFLTAATNEKLFF. CDR3 nucleotides: TGTGCTAGTGGTTTCCTGACAGCAGCAACTAATGAAAAACTGTTTTTT.

The rearrangement links TRBV6-1 to TRBJ1-4; TRBD1 agrees at 9 bases. The CDR3 spans 13 residues. V shed 0 bases and J 13 bases; nucleotides not matched to a gene: 3. Germline CDR1 MNHNS, CDR2 SASEGT. CDR3 in DNA: TGTGCCAGCAGTGAAGCGGGGACAGGGAGACTGTTTTTT. Protein product: CASSEAGTGRLFF.

V is TRBV19 and J is TRBJ2-1, with TRBD2 matching 13 bases. CDR1 is LNHDA, CDR2 SQIVND, per germline (reference sequence). V shed 6 bases, J shed 4 bases, and the junction held 3 bases outside the gene matches. The CDR3 has 15 amino acids. The DNA of the CDR3 is TGTGCCAGTAGAACTAGCGGGGGGGCATACAATGAGCAGTTCTTC. Translation gives CASRTSGGAYNEQFF.

In its sample, this clone was seen a few times. The chain uses TRBV6-5 and TRBJ2-7; perhaps TRBD1 as D (5 bases). Germline values: CDR1 MNHEY, CDR2 SVGAGI. Trimming shortened V by 2 bases and J by 2 bases, and 10 bases separated the two germline ends. The CDR3 covers 14 residues. DNA for the CDR3: TGTGCCAGCAGTTACGGTGGGGCCACCTACGAGCAGTACTTC. Protein product: CASSYGGATYEQYF.

The chain has TRBV5-4 and TRBJ2-1; the match to TRBD2 covers 9 bases. The V gene end was trimmed by 0 bases and the J gene end by 7 bases; junction bases not matched to a gene: 2. Germline V CDR1 and CDR2: SGHNT, YYREEE (reference sequence). This CDR3 has 14 amino acids. In DNA, the CDR3 is TGTGCCAGCAGCTTGGAAGCGGGGGGAAATGAGCAGTTCTTC. It yields the protein CASSLEAGGNEQFF.

The chain recombines TRBV6-6 with TRBJ2-3; D call uncertain. Trimming left V 5 bases short and J 4 bases short, with 7 bases between. There are 12 residues in the CDR3. Looked up from germline, CDR1 is MNHNY and CDR2 is SVGAGI (reference sequence). The CDR3 region is CASSPSPDTQYF. Here the CDR3 DNA reads TGTGCCAGCAGTCCGTCCCCAGATACGCAGTATTTT.

This chain joins TRBV12-5 and TRBJ2-7, with unresolved D. Germline loops: CDR1 LGHNT, CDR2 FRNRAP. Trimming pared 1 base from V and 4 bases from J, leaving 14 bases between. The CDR3 is 15 residues long. CDR3 DNA: TGTGCTAGTGGTTTGGCCACGGGCCCACTGTACGAGCAGTACTTC. Translating it yields CASGLATGPLYEQYF.

This chain connects TRBV4-1 to TRBJ1-3, with D perhaps matching TRBD1 (5 bases). Per the germline V gene, CDR1 is MGHRA and CDR2 is YSYEKL. V dropped 3 bases and J dropped 0 bases, with 9 bases sitting between them. This CDR3 spans 15 amino acids. CDR3 bases: TGCGCCAGCAGCCAGGGACTCGGCTCTGGAAACACCATATATTTT. Amino acids: CASSQGLGSGNTIYF.

This clone has just a few counts. The V and J genes are TRBV6-1 and TRBJ2-7, with D uncertain. The germline CDR1 and CDR2 sequences are MNHNS and SASEGT. V was trimmed by 3 bases and J by 2 bases, leaving 11 bases between them. The CDR3 has 14 residues. CDR3 coding DNA: TGTGCCAGCAGTGACTACGGATGGGCCTACGAGCAGTACTTC. Translating it yields CASSDYGWAYEQYF.